These 6 T cell receptor beta chains came from one sample sequenced in a study of memory CD4+ T cells and cytomegalovirus serostatus. The repertoire was sequenced with immunoSEQ multiplex PCR; TCRdb's copy has only in-frame clones and lacks some. The sample holds some 57,000 clones; approximately 80% are singletons and the top ten take 0.82%. Single viable CD3+CD4+CD8-CD45RO+ cells were sorted as the memory CD4+ T cells. Sequencing used memory CD4+ T cells from blood. These receptors were collected from an adult in good health and CMV-seronegative.

Only one count was recorded for this clone. The V and J genes are TRBV7-9 and TRBJ1-1; D perhaps matches TRBD1 (6 bases). V lost 5 bases and J lost 4, with 20 bases in between. CDR3 length: 16 residues. Looked up from germline, CDR1 is SEHNR and CDR2 is FQNEAQ (reference sequence). Written as DNA, the CDR3 is TGTGCCAGCAGCCCCAGGCCGCGGGGGCGGGGCACTGAAGCTTTCTTT. Translating it yields CASSPRPRGRGTEAFF.

This clone has only a few counts. The chain combines TRBV6-5 with TRBJ2-7, with D possibly matching TRBD1 (6 bases). The CDR3 is 15 amino acids. Looked up from germline, CDR1 is MNHEY and CDR2 is SVGAGI. V lost 5 bases and J 4 bases, leaving 18 bases between the germline ends. CDR3 in DNA: TGTGCCAGCAGTGTCAGGGGTTCCCTTTTGTACGAGCAGTACTTC. As protein: CASSVRGSLLYEQYF.

The chain combines TRBV4-2 with TRBJ2-5, with 9 bases aligning to TRBD2. V dropped 1 base and J dropped 5; count of bases not matched to a gene: 5. In germline, CDR1 is LGHNA, CDR2 YNFKEQ. The CDR3 is 15 amino acids. CDR3 nucleotide sequence: TGTGCCAGCAGCCAAGCTAGCGGGGTTGGGGAGACCCAGTACTTC. Protein product: CASSQASGVGETQYF.

The rearrangement joins TRBV4-1 to TRBJ1-2, with 8 nucleotides matching TRBD1. Trimming took 3 bases from V and 8 from J; bases not matched to a gene: 14. This CDR3 contains 16 residues. Germline lookup yields CDR1 MGHRA and CDR2 YSYEKL. CDR3 residues: CASSQLQGGVSRGYTF. The CDR3 DNA sequence: TGCGCCAGCAGCCAGTTACAGGGGGGGGTTTCTCGCGGCTACACCTTC.

The rearrangement links TRBV5-1 to TRBJ2-7; 9 nucleotides align to TRBD1. After removal of 3 bases from V and 7 bases from J, the junction contained 17 bases not matched to a gene. Germline CDR1 is SGHRS and CDR2 is YFSETQ. This CDR3 has 17 amino acids. CDR3 nucleotides: TGCGCCAGCAGCTATAGCCCCCCGGGACAGGGAGGCGTTGAGCAGTACTTC. It translates to CASSYSPPGQGGVEQYF.

The chain combines TRBV7-2 with TRBJ2-7, with 10 bases that match TRBD1. Germline-derived CDR1 and CDR2 are SGHTA and FQGNSA. V was clipped by 5 bases and J by 4 bases; unmatched bases: 11. There are 16 residues in the CDR3. As DNA, the CDR3 is TGTGCCAGCAGCCCCCGGGGACAGGGGTATCTTTACGAGCAGTACTTC. Its protein product is CASSPRGQGYLYEQYF.